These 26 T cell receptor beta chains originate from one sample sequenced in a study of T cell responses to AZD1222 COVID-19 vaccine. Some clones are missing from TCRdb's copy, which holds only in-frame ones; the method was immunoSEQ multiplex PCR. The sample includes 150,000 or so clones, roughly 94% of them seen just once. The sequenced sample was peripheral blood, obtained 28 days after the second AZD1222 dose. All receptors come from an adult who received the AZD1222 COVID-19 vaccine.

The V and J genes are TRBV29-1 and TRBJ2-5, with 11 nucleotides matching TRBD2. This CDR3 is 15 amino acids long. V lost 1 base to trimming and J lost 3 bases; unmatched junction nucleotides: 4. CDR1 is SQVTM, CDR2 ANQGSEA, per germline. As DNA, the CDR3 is TGCAGCGTTGAAGCTAGCGGGGGGCCCAAAGAGACCCAGTACTTC. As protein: CSVEASGGPKETQYF.

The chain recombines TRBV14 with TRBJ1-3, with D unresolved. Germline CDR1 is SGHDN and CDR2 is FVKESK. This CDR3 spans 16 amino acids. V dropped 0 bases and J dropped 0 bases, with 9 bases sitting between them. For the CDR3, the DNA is TGTGCCAGCAGCCAAGACATCCTCGGCTCTGGAAACACCATATATTTT. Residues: CASSQDILGSGNTIYF.

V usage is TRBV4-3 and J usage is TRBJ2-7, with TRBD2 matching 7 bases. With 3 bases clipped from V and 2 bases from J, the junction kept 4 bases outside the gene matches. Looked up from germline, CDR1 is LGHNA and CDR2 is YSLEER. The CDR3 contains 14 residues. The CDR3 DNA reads TGCGCCAGCAGCCAGGAGCGGGGCCCCTACGAGCAGTACTTC. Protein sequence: CASSQERGPYEQYF.

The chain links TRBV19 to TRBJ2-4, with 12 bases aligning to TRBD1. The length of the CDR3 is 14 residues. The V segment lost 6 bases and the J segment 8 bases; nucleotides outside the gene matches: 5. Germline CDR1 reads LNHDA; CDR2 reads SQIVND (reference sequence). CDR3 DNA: TGTGCCAGTAGCGTGGGACAGGGGGCTGACATTCAGTACTTC. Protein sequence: CASSVGQGADIQYF.

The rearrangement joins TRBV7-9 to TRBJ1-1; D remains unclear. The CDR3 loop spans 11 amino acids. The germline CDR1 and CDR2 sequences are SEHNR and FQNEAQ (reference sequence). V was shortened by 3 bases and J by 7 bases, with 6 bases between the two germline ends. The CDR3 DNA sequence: TGTGCCAGCAGCTTTCGGGATGAAGCTTTCTTT. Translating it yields CASSFRDEAFF.

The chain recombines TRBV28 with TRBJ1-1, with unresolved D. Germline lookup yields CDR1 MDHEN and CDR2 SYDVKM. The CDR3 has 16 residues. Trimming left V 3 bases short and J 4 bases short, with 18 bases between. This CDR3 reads CASSFPGPVTTTEAFF. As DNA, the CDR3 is TGTGCCAGCAGTTTCCCCGGTCCCGTAACCACCACTGAAGCTTTCTTT.

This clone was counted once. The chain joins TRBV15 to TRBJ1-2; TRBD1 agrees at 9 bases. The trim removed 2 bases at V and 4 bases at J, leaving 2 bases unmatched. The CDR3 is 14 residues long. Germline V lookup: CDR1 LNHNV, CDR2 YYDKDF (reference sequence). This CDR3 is CATSRPGQGYGYTF. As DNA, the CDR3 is TGTGCCACCAGCAGACCGGGACAGGGCTATGGCTACACCTTC. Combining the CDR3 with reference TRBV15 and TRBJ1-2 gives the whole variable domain DAMVIQNPRYQVTQFGKPVTLSCSQTLNHNVMYWYQQKSSQAPKLLFHYYDKDFNNEADTPDNFQSRRPNTSFCFLDIRSPGLGDTAMYLCATSRPGQGYGYTFGSGTRLTVV.

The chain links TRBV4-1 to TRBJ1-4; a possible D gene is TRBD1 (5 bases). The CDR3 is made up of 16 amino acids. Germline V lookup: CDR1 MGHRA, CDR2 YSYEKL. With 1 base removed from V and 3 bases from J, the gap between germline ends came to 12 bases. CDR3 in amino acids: CASSQVAQGANEKLFF. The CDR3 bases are TGCGCCAGCAGCCAAGTCGCTCAGGGAGCTAATGAAAAACTGTTTTTT.

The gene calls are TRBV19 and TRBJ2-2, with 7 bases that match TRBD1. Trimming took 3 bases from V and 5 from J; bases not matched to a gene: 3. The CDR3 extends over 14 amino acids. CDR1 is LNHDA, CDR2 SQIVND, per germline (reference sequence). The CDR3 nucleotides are TGTGCCAGTAGTATCCGACAGGGAACCGGGGAGCTGTTTTTT. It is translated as CASSIRQGTGELFF. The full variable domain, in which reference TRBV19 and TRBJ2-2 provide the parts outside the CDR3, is DGGITQSPKYLFRKEGQNVTLSCEQNLNHDAMYWYRQDPGQGLRLIYYSQIVNDFQKGDIAEGYSVSREKKESFPLTVTSAQKNPTAFYLCASSIRQGTGELFFGEGSRLTVL.

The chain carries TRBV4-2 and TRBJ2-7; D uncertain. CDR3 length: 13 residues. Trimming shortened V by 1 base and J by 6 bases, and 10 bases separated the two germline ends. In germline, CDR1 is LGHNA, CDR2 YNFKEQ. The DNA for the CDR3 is TGTGCCAGCAGCCAAGTCGAGCTGAGCGAGCAGTACTTC. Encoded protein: CASSQVELSEQYF.

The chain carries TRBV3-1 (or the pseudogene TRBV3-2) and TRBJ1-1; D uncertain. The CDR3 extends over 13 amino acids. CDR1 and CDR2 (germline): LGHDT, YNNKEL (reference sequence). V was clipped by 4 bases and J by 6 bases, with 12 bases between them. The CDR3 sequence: CASSPREASEAFF. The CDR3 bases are TGTGCCAGCAGCCCTCGTGAGGCGTCTGAAGCTTTCTTT.

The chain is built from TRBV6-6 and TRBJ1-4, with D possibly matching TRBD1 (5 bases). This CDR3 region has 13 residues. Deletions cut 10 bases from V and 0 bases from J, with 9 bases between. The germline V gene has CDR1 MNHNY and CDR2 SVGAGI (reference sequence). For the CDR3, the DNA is TGTGCCACCAGGGACGCAACTAATGAAAAACTGTTTTTT. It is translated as CATRDATNEKLFF.

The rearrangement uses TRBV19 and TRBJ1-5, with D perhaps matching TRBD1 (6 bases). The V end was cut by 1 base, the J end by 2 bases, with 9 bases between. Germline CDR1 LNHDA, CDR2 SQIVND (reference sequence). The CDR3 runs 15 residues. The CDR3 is CASSIVPGGNQPQHF. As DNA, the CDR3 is TGTGCCAGTAGTATAGTTCCAGGGGGCAATCAGCCCCAGCATTTT.

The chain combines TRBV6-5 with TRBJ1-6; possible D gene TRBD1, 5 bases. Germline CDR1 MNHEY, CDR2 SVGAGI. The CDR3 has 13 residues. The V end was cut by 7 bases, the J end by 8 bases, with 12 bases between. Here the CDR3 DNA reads TGTGCCAGCAAGGGGATCGCAGATTCACCCCTCCACTTT. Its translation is CASKGIADSPLHF.

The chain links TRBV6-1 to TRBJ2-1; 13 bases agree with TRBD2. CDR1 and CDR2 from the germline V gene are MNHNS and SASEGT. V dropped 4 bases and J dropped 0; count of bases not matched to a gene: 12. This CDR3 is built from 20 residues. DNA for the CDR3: TGTGCCAGCAGTGGGGGTGGGACTAGCGGGGCTTGGGCCTCCTACAATGAGCAGTTCTTC. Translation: CASSGGGTSGAWASYNEQFF.

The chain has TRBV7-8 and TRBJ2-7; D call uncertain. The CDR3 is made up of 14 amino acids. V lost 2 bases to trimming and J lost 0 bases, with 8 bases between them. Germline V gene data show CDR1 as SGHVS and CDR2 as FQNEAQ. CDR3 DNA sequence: TGTGCCAGCAGCTTAAGACGGTCCTCCTACGAGCAGTACTTC. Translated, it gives CASSLRRSSYEQYF.

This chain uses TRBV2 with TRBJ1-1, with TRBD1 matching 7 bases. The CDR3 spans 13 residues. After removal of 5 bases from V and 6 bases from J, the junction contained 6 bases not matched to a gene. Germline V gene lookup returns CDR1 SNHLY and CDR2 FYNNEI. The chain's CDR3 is CASSRDSSPEAFF. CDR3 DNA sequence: TGTGCCAGCAGTCGGGACAGCTCCCCTGAAGCTTTCTTT.

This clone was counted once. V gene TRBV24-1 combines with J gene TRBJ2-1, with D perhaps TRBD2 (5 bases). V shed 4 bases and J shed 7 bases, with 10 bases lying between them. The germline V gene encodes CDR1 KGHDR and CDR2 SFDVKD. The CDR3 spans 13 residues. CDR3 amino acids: CATSEGRGNEQFF. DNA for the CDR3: TGTGCCACCAGTGAGGGTCGGGGTAATGAGCAGTTCTTC.

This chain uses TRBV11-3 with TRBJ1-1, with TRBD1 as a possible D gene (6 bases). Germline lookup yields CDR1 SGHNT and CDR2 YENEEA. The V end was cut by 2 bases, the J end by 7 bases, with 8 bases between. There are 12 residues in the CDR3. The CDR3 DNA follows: TGTGCCAGCAGCTTACCGACAGGTGAAGCTTTCTTT. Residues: CASSLPTGEAFF.

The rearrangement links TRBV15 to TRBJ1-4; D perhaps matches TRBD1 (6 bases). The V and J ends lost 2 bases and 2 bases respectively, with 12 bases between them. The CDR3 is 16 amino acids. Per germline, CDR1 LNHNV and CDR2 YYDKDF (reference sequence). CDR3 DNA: TGTGCCACCAGCAGACCTCTGAGGGGGACTAATGAAAAACTGTTTTTT. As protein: CATSRPLRGTNEKLFF.

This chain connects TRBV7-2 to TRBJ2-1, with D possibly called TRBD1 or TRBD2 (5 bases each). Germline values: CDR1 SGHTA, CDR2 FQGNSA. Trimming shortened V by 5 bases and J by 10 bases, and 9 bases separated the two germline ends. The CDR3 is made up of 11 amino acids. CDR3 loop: CASSVGPEQFF. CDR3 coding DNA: TGTGCCAGCAGCGTGGGACCCGAGCAGTTCTTC.

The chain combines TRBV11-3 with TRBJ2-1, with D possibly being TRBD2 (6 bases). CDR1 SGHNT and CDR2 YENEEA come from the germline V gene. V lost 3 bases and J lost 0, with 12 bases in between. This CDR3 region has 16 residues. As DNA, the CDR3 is TGTGCCAGCAGCTTCCGTAGCGGAAGCTCCTACAATGAGCAGTTCTTC. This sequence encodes CASSFRSGSSYNEQFF.

The CDR3, as DNA: TGCGCCAGCAGCCGGACAGGGGGCGTAGACACCTACACCTTC. Its protein is CASSRTGGVDTYTF. The chain couples TRBV4-1 to TRBJ1-2, with TRBD1 matching over 11 bases. The CDR3 is 14 amino acids. Unmatched junction bases numbered 8, after V lost 4 bases and J lost 10 bases. Germline CDR1 MGHRA, CDR2 YSYEKL.

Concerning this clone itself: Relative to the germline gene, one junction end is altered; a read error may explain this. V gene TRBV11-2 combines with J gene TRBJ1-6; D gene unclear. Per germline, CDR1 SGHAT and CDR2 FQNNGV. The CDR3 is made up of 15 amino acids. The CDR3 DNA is TGTGCCAGCAGCTTAACGAGGCTCTATGATTCACCCCTCCACTTT. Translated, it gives CASSLTRLYDSPLHF.

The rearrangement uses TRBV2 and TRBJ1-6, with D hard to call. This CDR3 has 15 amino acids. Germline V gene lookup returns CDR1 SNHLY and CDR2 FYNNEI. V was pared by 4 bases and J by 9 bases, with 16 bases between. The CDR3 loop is CASSAGPAASSPLHF. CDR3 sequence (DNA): TGTGCCAGCAGTGCCGGGCCGGCCGCGTCTTCACCCCTCCACTTT.

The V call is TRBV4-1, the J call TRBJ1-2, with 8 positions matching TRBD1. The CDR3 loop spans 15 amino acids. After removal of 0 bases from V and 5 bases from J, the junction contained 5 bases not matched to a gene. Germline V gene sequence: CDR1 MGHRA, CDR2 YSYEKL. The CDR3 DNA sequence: TGCGCCAGCAGCCAAGAGGGGCAGGGGGCGTATGGCTACACCTTC. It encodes CASSQEGQGAYGYTF.